This TCR beta chain was identified during a study of blood T cells in healthy people across ages. Turning to the study itself: Every two T cells gave about one barcoded beta molecule via template switching. Study-wide results and caveats: A roughly linear fall in TCR beta diversity per million T cells was seen with increasing age.

CDR1 is SEHNR, CDR2 FQNEAQ, per germline (reference sequence). This CDR3 contains 14 residues. To note about this clonotype: Its antigen is as yet unknown. One end of the junction fails to match germline, which may point to a read error.

Then a second PCR, running roughly 7 to 11 cycles, was carried out with a sample-barcoded 5' primer and a J-beta primer mix. TCRdb called the 5' RACE reads again in MiXCR, with one record for every CDR3 protein. This table has over 500,000 distinct CDR3 sequences, about a quarter appearing once. The data were also submitted as part of a second study, on T cells of mothers and their children. That paper states: Every mother produced more than 9.5 million TCR beta CDR3 reads, whereas every child provided 3 million to 3.5 million.

The specimen sequenced was blood. This sequence originates from a boy aged 2 to 10 in good health. The V gene is TRBV7-9, the J gene TRBJ2-6; tentatively, D is TRBD1 or TRBD2 (5 bases each). For the CDR3, the DNA is TGTGCTACGACAGAAAGGTCCGGGGCCAACGCCCTGACTTTC. It codes for CATTERSGANALTF.